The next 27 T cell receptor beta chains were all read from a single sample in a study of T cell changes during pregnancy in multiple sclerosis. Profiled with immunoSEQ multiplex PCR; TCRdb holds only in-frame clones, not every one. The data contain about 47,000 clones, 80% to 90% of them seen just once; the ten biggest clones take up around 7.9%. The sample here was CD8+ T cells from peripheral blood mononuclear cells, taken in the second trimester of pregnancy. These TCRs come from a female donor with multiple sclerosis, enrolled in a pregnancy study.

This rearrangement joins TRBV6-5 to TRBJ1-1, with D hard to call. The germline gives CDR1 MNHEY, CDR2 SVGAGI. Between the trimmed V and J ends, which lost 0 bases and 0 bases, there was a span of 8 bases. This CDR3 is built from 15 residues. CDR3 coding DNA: TGTGCCAGCAGTTACTCGCTCTATATGAACACTGAAGCTTTCTTT. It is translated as CASSYSLYMNTEAFF.

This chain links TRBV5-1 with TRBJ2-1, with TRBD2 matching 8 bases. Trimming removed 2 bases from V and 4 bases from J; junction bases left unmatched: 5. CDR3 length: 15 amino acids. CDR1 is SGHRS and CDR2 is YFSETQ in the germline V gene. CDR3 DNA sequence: TGCGCCAGCAGCTTCAGCGGGGGACCTTACAATGAGCAGTTCTTC. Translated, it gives CASSFSGGPYNEQFF.

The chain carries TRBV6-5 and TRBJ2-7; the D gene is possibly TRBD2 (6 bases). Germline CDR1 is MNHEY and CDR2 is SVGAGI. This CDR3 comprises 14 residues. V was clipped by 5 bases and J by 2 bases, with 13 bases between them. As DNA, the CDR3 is TGTGCCAGCAGTCCCGGGGGAAGCCCCTACGAGCAGTACTTC. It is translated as CASSPGGSPYEQYF.

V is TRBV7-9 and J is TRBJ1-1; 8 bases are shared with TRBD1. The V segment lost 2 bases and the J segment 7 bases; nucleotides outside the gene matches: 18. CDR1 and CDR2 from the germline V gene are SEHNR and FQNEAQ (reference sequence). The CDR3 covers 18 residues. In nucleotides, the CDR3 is TGTGCCAGCAGCTTATCAAAAGGACAGGGACAAGATTTACATGAAGCTTTCTTT. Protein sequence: CASSLSKGQGQDLHEAFF.

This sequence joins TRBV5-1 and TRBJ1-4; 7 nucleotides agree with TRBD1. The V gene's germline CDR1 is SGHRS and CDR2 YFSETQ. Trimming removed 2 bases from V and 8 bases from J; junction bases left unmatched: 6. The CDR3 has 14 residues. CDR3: CASSLEGAYEKLFF. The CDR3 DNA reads TGCGCCAGCAGCTTAGAGGGGGCGTACGAAAAACTGTTTTTT.

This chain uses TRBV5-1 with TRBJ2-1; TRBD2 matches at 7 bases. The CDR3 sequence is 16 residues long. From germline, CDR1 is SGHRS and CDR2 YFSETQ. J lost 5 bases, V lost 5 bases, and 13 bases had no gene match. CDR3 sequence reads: CASRSPLTGTNNEQFF. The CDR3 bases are TGCGCCAGCAGATCCCCGCTCACCGGGACTAACAATGAGCAGTTCTTC. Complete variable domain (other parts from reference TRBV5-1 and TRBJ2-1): KAGVTQTPRYLIKTRGQQVTLSCSPISGHRSVSWYQQTPGQGLQFLFEYFSETQRNKGNFPGRFSGRQFSNSRSEMNVSTLELGDSALYLCASRSPLTGTNNEQFFGPGTRLTVL.

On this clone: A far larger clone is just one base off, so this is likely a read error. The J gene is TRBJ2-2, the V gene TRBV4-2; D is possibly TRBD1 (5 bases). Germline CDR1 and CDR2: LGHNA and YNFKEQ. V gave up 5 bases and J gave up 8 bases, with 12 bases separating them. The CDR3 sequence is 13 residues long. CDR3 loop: CASSFAGQGELFF. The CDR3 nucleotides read TGTGCCAGCAGCTTTGCAGGGCAAGGGGAGCTGTTTTTT.

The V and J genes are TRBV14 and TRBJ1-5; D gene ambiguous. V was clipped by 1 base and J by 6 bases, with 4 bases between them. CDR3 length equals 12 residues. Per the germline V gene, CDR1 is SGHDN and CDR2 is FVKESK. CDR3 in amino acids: CASSQGGQPQHF. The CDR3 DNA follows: TGTGCCAGCAGCCAAGGAGGTCAGCCCCAGCATTTT.

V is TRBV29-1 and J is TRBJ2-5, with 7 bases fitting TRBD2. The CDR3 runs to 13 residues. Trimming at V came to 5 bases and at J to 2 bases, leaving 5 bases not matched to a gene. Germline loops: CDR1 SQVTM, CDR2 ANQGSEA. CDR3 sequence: CSVIRTSQETQYF. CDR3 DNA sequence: TGCAGCGTTATCCGGACTAGTCAAGAGACCCAGTACTTC.

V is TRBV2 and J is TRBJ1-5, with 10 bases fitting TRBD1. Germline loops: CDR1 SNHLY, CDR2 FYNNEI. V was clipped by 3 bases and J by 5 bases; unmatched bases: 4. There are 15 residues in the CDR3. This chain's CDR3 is CASSDRTGGDQPQHF. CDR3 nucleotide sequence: TGTGCCAGCAGTGATCGGACAGGGGGGGATCAGCCCCAGCATTTT.

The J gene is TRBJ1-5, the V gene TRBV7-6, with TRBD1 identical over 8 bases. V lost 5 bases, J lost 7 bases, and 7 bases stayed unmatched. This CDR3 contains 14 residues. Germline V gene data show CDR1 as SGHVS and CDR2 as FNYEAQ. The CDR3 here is CASSPTGGVQPQHF. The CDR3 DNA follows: TGTGCCAGCAGCCCTACAGGGGGTGTGCAGCCCCAGCATTTT.

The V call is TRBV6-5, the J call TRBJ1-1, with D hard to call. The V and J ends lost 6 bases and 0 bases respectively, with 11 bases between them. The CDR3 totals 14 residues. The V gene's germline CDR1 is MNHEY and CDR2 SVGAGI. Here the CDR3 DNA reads TGTGCCAGCAGCGCAGACATCATGAACACTGAAGCTTTCTTT. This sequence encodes CASSADIMNTEAFF.

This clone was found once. CDR3 DNA sequence: TGTGCCAGCAGCTTAGTTGGACAGGGGGCTTGGGATGGCTACACCTTC. Translated, it gives CASSLVGQGAWDGYTF. The J gene is TRBJ1-2, the V gene TRBV13, with 11 positions matching TRBD1. Germline CDR1 is PRHDT and CDR2 is FYEKMQ (reference sequence). The CDR3 is 16 amino acids. The junction had 7 bases not matched to a gene; V was cut back by 1 base and J by 6 bases.

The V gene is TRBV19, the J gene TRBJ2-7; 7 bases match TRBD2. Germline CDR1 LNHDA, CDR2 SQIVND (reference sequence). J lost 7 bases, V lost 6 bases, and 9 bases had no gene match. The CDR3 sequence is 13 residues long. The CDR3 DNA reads TGTGCCAGTAGCTTCGGGACTATGAAAGAGCAGTACTTC. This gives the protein CASSFGTMKEQYF.

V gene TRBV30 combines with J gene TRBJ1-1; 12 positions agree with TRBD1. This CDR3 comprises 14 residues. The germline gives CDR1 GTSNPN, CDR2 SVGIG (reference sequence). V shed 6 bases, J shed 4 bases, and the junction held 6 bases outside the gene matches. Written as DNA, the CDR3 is TGTGCCTGTCTTGGGACAGGGGGCCGCACTGAAGCTTTCTTT. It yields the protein CACLGTGGRTEAFF.

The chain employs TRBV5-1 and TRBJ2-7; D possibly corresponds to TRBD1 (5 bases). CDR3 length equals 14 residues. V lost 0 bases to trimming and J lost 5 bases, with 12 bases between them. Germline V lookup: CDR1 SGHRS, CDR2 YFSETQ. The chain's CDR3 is CASSLEGPWNEQYF. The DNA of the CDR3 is TGCGCCAGCAGCTTGGAGGGGCCCTGGAACGAGCAGTACTTC.

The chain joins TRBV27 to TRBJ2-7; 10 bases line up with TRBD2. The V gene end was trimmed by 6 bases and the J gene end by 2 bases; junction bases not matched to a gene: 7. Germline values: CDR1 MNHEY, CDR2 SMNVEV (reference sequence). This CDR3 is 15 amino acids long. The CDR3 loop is CASSFGTSGTYEQYF. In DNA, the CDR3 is TGTGCCAGCAGCTTCGGAACTAGCGGGACCTACGAGCAGTACTTC.

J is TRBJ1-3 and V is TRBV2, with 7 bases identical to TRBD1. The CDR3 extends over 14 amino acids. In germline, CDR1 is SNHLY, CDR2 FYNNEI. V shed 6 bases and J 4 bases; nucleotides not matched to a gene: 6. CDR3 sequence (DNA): TGTGCCAGCAGCGTAGGGACAGCAGGAAACACCATATATTTT. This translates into CASSVGTAGNTIYF.

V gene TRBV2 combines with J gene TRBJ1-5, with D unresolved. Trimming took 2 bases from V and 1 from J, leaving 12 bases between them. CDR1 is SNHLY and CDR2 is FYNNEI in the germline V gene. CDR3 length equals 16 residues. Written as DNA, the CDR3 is TGTGCCAGCAGTGAATATGCGGGGAACAGCAATCAGCCCCAGCATTTT. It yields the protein CASSEYAGNSNQPQHF.

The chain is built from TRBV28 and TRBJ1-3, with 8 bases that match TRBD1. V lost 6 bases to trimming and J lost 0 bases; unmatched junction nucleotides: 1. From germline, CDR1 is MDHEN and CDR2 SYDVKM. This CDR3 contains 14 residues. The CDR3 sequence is CASRGTGSGNTIYF. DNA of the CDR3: TGTGCCAGCAGAGGGACAGGCTCTGGAAACACCATATATTTT.

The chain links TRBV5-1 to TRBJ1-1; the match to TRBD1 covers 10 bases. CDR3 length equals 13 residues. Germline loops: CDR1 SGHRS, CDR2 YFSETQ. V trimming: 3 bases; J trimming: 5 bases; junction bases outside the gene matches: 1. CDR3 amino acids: CASSWTGGTEAFF. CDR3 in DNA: TGCGCCAGCAGCTGGACAGGGGGGACTGAAGCTTTCTTT.

The CDR3 reads CASSPIRGYDSPLHF. DNA for the CDR3: TGTGCCAGCAGCCCAATCCGGGGGTATGATTCACCCCTCCACTTT. The V gene is TRBV27, the J gene TRBJ1-6; D perhaps matches TRBD1 (5 bases). Germline CDR1 MNHEY, CDR2 SMNVEV (reference sequence). CDR3 size: 15 residues. Trimming removed 6 bases at V and 8 bases at J, with 17 bases between.

The CDR3 DNA follows: TGTGCCAGCAGTGAAGGACAGTTTTACAATGAGCAGTTCTTC. It codes for CASSEGQFYNEQFF. The rearrangement links TRBV14 to TRBJ2-1, with D possibly matching TRBD1 (6 bases). V gave up 6 bases and J gave up 4 bases, with 13 bases separating them. The CDR3 is 14 residues long. Germline CDR1 reads SGHDN; CDR2 reads FVKESK.

The CDR3 nucleotides read TGTGCCAGCAGCTTGCCCCAGGGGTATAATTCACCCCTCCACTTT. Translating gives CASSLPQGYNSPLHF. The chain joins TRBV5-6 to TRBJ1-6; a weak D match, TRBD1 (6 bases). V lost 1 base and J 4 bases, leaving 9 bases between the germline ends. Germline V CDR1 and CDR2: SGHDT, YYEEEE. The CDR3 has 15 amino acids.

The CDR3 is CASSGGGSFTMNTEAFF. The CDR3 coding sequence is TGTGCCAGCAGCGGAGGGGGCAGCTTTACTATGAACACTGAAGCTTTCTTT. The J gene is TRBJ1-1, the V gene TRBV9, with 7 bases that match TRBD1. V dropped 3 bases and J dropped 0; count of bases not matched to a gene: 11. This CDR3 region has 17 residues. Germline CDR1 SGDLS, CDR2 YYNGEE.

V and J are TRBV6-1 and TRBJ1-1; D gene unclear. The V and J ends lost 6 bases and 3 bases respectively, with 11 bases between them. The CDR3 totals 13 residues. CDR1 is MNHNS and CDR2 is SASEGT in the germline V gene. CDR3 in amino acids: CASRGELHTEAFF. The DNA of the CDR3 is TGTGCCAGCAGGGGAGAACTGCACACTGAAGCTTTCTTT.

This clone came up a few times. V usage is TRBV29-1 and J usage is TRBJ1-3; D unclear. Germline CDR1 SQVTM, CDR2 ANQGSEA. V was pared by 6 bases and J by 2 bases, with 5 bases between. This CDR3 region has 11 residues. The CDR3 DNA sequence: TGCAGCGTCGTAGCTGGAAACACCATATATTTT. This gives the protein CSVVAGNTIYF.